The 16 T cell receptor beta chains reported below all come from one sample, sequenced in a study of CD8 T cells in ankylosing spondylitis (dated by TCRdb to about 2017). The library was built by means of 5' RACE. Sequencing instrument: Illumina HiSeq 2500. In-frame beta chains were kept once TCRdb had trimmed the public reads at Q25 with fastp and called clones with MiXCR. Under each unique CDR3 protein, matching rows form one entry showing the most common genes and DNA. The sample profile shows 200,000 to 250,000 distinct CDR3 sequences; 18% of them were found once. The ten largest clones capture approximately 40% of the sample. For these receptors, no antigen is known. Broad study findings and their caveats: Blood from ankylosing spondylitis patients appeared to be characterized by a TCR beta motif composed of eight highly homologous amino acid variants.

Sequenced material: blood, either unsorted or a sorted T cell fraction (not recorded which). The receptors were gathered from a male donor with ankylosing spondylitis.

This clonotype was counted ten times or more. The chain recombines TRBV12-3 or TRBV12-4 with TRBJ1-1; no firm D call. Trimming left V 5 bases short and J 8 bases short, with 15 bases between. This CDR3 contains 13 residues. In DNA form, the CDR3 reads TGTGCCAGCAGTCTAACAAGGATGTTCGAAGCTTTCTTT. Its protein is CASSLTRMFEAFF.

There are many counts of this clonotype. This chain connects TRBV20-1 to TRBJ2-1; 10 bases line up with TRBD2. The CDR3 is 15 residues long. The J segment lost 0 bases and the V segment lost 6 bases, leaving 5 bases of the junction unmatched. Germline V gives CDR1 DFQATT, CDR2 SNEGSKA (reference sequence). CDR3 loop: CSALAGVSSYNEQFF. CDR3 sequence (DNA): TGCAGTGCGCTAGCGGGGGTCAGCTCCTACAATGAGCAGTTCTTC.

This clonotype has just a few counts. The chain recombines TRBV4-3 with TRBJ2-7; tentative D call: TRBD2 (5 bases). Looked up from germline, CDR1 is LGHNA and CDR2 is YSLEER. V lost 0 bases and J 2 bases, leaving 14 bases between the germline ends. The CDR3 runs 16 residues. The CDR3 sequence is CASSQDPPPSPYEQYF. CDR3 DNA: TGCGCCAGCAGCCAAGATCCCCCGCCTAGCCCCTACGAGCAGTACTTC.

This clonotype was observed many times. This chain uses TRBV4-3 with TRBJ1-1; 8 nucleotides agree with TRBD1. The germline gives CDR1 LGHNA, CDR2 YSLEER. V trimming: 3 bases; J trimming: 5 bases; junction bases outside the gene matches: 5. The CDR3 has 14 residues. CDR3 residues: CASSQRQGFTEAFF. Written as DNA, the CDR3 is TGCGCCAGCAGCCAGAGACAGGGGTTTACTGAAGCTTTCTTT.

This chain connects TRBV6-5 to TRBJ2-2; maybe TRBD1 (5 bases). Germline CDR1 is MNHEY and CDR2 is SVGAGI. The CDR3 spans 16 residues. Trimming took 0 bases from V and 4 from J, leaving 12 bases between them. CDR3: CASSYSAGITTGELFF. The CDR3 DNA sequence: TGTGCCAGCAGTTACTCGGCAGGGATTACCACCGGGGAGCTGTTTTTT.

This clonotype was counted many times. DNA of the CDR3: TGCAGCGTATCCTACAATGAGCAGTTCTTC. This translates into CSVSYNEQFF. V and J are TRBV29-1 and TRBJ2-1; unclear D gene. Per the germline V gene, CDR1 is SQVTM and CDR2 is ANQGSEA. Trimming took off 6 bases at V and 1 base at J, with 1 base between the two ends. The CDR3 consists of 10 residues.

V gene TRBV18 combines with J gene TRBJ2-5; weak D call: TRBD2 (6 bases). With 6 bases removed from V and 2 bases from J, the gap between germline ends came to 22 bases. The CDR3 has 17 residues. Germline CDR1 KGHSH, CDR2 LQKENI. As DNA, the CDR3 is TGTGCCAGCTCGGGACTTCGGAATGAGGTTTTACAAGAGACCCAGTACTTC. It specifies CASSGLRNEVLQETQYF.

This clonotype came up a few times. The V call is TRBV29-1, the J call TRBJ2-7; a possible D gene is TRBD1 (8 bases). Germline CDR1 is SQVTM and CDR2 is ANQGSEA. The CDR3 length is 15 residues. V lost 4 bases and J 8 bases, leaving 24 bases between the germline ends. CDR3 in amino acids: CSVVREGQEPTQQYF. DNA for the CDR3: TGCAGCGTTGTTAGGGAGGGACAGGAGCCTACGCAGCAGTACTTC.

The chain carries TRBV12-3 or TRBV12-4 and TRBJ2-7, with TRBD2 matching 8 bases. Trimming at V came to 6 bases and at J to 0 bases, leaving 4 bases not matched to a gene. The CDR3 loop spans 14 amino acids. CDR3 DNA sequence: TGTGCCAGCAGCCCACTAGCGGTCTCCTACGAGCAGTACTTC. Its translation is CASSPLAVSYEQYF.

The rearrangement links TRBV9 to TRBJ2-3; tentatively, D is TRBD2 (5 bases). Germline CDR1 SGDLS, CDR2 YYNGEE. The germline V and J ends were trimmed by 0 bases and 0 bases, with 11 bases remaining between them. The CDR3 length is 16 residues. CDR3 amino acids: CASSVEPAASTDTQYF. Here the CDR3 DNA reads TGTGCCAGCAGCGTAGAGCCAGCGGCTAGCACAGATACGCAGTATTTT. Variable domain in full (rest from reference TRBV9 and TRBJ2-3): DSGVTQTPKHLITATGQRVTLRCSPRSGDLSVYWYQQSLDQGLQFLIQYYNGEERAKGNILERFSAQQFPDLHSELNLSSLELGDSALYFCASSVEPAASTDTQYFGPGTRLTVL.

This clonotype has only a few counts. The chain links TRBV18 to TRBJ2-7; D might be TRBD2 (5 bases). Germline V CDR1 and CDR2: KGHSH, LQKENI. The ends were cut back, 1 base at V and 3 bases at J, with 7 bases in the middle. The CDR3 is made up of 13 amino acids. The CDR3 DNA follows: TGTGCCAGCTCACCACTCGAGGGCTACGAGCAGTACTTC. Amino acids: CASSPLEGYEQYF.

V gene TRBV27 combines with J gene TRBJ1-2; 7 positions match TRBD1. The CDR3 has 15 amino acids. The V and J ends lost 1 base and 4 bases, in that order; junction bases with no gene match: 6. The germline CDR1 and CDR2 sequences are MNHEY and SMNVEV (reference sequence). The CDR3 is CASSLLAGGSYGYTF. The CDR3 DNA sequence: TGTGCCAGCAGTTTATTGGCAGGGGGTAGCTATGGCTACACCTTC.

This chain connects TRBV24-1 to TRBJ2-1; TRBD1 is a possible D gene (6 bases). Trimming took off 9 bases at V and 6 bases at J, with 17 bases between the two ends. CDR3 length: 14 residues. Germline CDR1 is KGHDR and CDR2 is SFDVKD. This CDR3 reads CATPPLTGINEQFF. The CDR3 DNA follows: TGTGCCACCCCGCCTTTAACAGGGATCAATGAGCAGTTCTTC.

V and J are TRBV7-9 and TRBJ2-7; D gene ambiguous. The CDR3 loop spans 14 amino acids. CDR1 and CDR2 from the germline V gene are SEHNR and FQNEAQ (reference sequence). V was cut by 5 bases and J by 2 bases, with 13 bases left in between. The CDR3, as DNA: TGTGCCAGCAGCCACTTCGAAGACCCCTACGAGCAGTACTTC. This translates into CASSHFEDPYEQYF.

This clonotype showed up just a few times. Written as DNA, the CDR3 is TGTGCCAGCAGCCAAGATGTCCTAGCCACAGATACGCAGTATTTT. Translation: CASSQDVLATDTQYF. The V and J genes are TRBV4-2 and TRBJ2-3, with TRBD2 as a possible D gene (5 bases). The CDR3 extends over 15 amino acids. Trimming stripped 0 bases from V and 2 bases from J, with 9 bases between. In germline, CDR1 is LGHNA, CDR2 YNFKEQ.

This clonotype was detected only a few times. The gene calls are TRBV7-8 and TRBJ2-5; 13 bases line up with TRBD2. CDR3 size: 17 residues. CDR1 is SGHVS, CDR2 FQNEAQ, per germline. V gave up 5 bases and J gave up 4 bases; unmatched junction bases: 10. The DNA of the CDR3 is TGTGCCAGCAGCATTACTCCAACTAGCGGGGGGGCAGAGACCCAGTACTTC. This encodes CASSITPTSGGAETQYF. The whole variable domain, remainder taken from reference TRBV7-8 and TRBJ2-5, is GAGVSQSPRYKVAKRGQDVALRCDPISGHVSLFWYQQALGQGPEFLTYFQNEAQLDKSGLPSDRFFAERPEGSVSTLKIQRTQQEDSAVYLCASSITPTSGGAETQYFGPGTRLLVL.